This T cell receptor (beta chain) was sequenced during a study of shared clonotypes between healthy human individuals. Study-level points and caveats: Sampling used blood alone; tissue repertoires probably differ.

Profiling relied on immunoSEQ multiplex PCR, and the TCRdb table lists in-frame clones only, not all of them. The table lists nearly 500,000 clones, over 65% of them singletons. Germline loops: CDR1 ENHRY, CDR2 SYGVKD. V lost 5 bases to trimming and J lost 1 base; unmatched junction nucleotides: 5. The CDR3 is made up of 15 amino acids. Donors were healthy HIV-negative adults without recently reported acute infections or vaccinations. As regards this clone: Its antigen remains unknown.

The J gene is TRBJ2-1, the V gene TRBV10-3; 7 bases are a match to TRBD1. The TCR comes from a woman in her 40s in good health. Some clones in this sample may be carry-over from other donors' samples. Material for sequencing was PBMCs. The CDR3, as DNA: TGTGCCATCAGTTCACAGGGGAAATCCTACAATGAGCAGTTCTTC. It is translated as CAISSQGKSYNEQFF.